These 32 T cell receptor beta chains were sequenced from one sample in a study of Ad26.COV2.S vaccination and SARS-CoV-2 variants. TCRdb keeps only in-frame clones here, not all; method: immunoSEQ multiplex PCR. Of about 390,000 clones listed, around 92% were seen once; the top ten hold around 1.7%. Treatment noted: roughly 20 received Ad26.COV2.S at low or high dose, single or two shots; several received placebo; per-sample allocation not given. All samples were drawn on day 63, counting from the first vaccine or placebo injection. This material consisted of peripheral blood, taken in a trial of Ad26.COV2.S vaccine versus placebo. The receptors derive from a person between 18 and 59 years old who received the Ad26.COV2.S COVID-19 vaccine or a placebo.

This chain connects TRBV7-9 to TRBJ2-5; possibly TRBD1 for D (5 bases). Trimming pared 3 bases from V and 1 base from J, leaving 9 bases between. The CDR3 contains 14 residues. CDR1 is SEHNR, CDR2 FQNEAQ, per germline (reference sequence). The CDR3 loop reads CASSLSGPQETQYF. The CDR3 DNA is TGTGCCAGCAGCTTGTCAGGGCCCCAAGAGACCCAGTACTTC.

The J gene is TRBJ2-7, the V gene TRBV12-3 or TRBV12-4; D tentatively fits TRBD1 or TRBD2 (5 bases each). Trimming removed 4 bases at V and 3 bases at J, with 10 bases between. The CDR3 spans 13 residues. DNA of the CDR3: TGTGCCAGCAGTTCGGGGCGATACTACGAGCAGTACTTC. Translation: CASSSGRYYEQYF.

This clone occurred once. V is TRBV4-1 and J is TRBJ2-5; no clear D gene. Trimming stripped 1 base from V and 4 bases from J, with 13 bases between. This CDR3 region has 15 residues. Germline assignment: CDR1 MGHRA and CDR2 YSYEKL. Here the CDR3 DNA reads TGCGCCAGCAGCCAAGTTTTGTGGTCCGGAGAGACCCAGTACTTC. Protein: CASSQVLWSGETQYF.

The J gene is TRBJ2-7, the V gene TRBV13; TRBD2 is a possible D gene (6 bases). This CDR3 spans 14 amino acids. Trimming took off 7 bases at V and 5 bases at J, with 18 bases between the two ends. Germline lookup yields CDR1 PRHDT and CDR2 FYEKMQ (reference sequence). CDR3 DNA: TGTGCCAGCACCGACCCTGGGAGGTTGGACGAGCAGTACTTC. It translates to CASTDPGRLDEQYF.

CDR3 amino acids: CASRSGLLGEQYF. CDR3 sequence (DNA): TGTGCCAGTAGGTCAGGCTTATTAGGGGAGCAGTACTTC. The chain carries TRBV19 and TRBJ2-7, with D unresolved. Per the germline V gene, CDR1 is LNHDA and CDR2 is SQIVND (reference sequence). Trimming left V 6 bases short and J 7 bases short, with 16 bases between. CDR3 length equals 13 residues. The whole variable domain, filled in from reference TRBV19 and TRBJ2-7, reads DGGITQSPKYLFRKEGQNVTLSCEQNLNHDAMYWYRQDPGQGLRLIYYSQIVNDFQKGDIAEGYSVSREKKESFPLTVTSAQKNPTAFYLCASRSGLLGEQYFGPGTRLTVT.

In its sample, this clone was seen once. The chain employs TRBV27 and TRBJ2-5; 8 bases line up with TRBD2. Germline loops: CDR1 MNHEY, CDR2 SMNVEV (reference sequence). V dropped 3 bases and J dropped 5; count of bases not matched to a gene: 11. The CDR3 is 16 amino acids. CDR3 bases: TGTGCCAGCAGTTTTGGAGCGGGGGCCGACTCGGAGACCCAGTACTTC. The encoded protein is CASSFGAGADSETQYF.

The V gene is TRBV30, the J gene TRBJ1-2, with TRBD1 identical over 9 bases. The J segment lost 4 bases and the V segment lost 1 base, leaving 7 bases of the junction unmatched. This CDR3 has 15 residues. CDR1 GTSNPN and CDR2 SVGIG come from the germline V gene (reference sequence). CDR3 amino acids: CAWSEGQGALYGYTF. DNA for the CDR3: TGTGCCTGGAGTGAGGGACAGGGTGCACTCTATGGCTACACCTTC.

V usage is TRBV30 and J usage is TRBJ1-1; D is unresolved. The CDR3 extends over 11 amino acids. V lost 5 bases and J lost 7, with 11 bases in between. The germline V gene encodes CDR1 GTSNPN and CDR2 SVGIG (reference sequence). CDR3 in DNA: TGTGCCTGGGGGTTCCGGATTGAAGCTTTCTTT. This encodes CAWGFRIEAFF.

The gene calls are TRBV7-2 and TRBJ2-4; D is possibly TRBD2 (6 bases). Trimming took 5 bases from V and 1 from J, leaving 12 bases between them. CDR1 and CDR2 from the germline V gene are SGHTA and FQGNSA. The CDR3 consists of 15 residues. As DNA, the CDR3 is TGTGCCAGCAGCGCCGGGGGATGGGCCAAAAACATTCAGTACTTC. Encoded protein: CASSAGGWAKNIQYF.

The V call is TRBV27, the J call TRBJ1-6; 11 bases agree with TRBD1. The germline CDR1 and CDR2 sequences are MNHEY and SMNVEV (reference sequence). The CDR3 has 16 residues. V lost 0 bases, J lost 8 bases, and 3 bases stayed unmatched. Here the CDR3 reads CASSLSGTGGYSPLHF. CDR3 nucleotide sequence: TGTGCCAGCAGTTTATCGGGGACAGGGGGTTATTCACCCCTCCACTTT.

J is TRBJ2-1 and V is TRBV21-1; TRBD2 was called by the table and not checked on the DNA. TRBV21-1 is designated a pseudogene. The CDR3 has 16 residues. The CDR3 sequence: CASSKGASGVYNEQFF. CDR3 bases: TGTGCCAGCAGCAAAGGAGCTAGCGGAGTTTACAATGAGCAGTTCTTC.

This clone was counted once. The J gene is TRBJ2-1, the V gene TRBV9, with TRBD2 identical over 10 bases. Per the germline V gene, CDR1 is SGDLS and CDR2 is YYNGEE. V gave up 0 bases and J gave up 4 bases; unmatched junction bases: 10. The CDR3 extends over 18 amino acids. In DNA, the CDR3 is TGTGCCAGCAGCGTAGCTAGTGAAACTAGCGGGGCTTACAATGAGCAGTTCTTC. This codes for CASSVASETSGAYNEQFF. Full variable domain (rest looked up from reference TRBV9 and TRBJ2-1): DSGVTQTPKHLITATGQRVTLRCSPRSGDLSVYWYQQSLDQGLQFLIQYYNGEERAKGNILERFSAQQFPDLHSELNLSSLELGDSALYFCASSVASETSGAYNEQFFGPGTRLTVL.

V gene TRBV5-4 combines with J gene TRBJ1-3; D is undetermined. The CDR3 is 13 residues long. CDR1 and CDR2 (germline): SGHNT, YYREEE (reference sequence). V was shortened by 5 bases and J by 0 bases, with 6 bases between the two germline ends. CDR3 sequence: CASSRPSGNTIYF. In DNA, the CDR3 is TGTGCCAGCAGTCGACCCTCTGGAAACACCATATATTTT.

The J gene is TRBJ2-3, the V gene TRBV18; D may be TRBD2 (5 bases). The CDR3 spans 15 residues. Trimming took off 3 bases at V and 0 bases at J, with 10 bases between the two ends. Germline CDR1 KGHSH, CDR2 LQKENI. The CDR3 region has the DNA TGTGCCAGCTCACCTAGCGTCGACAGCACAGATACGCAGTATTTT. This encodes CASSPSVDSTDTQYF.

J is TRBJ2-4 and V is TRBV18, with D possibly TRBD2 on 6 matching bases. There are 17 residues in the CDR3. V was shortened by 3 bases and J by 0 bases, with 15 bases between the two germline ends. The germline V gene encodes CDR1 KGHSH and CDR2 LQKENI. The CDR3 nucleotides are TGTGCCAGCTCACCGCTGGGGCGGGGCGGAGCCAAAAACATTCAGTACTTC. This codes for CASSPLGRGGAKNIQYF.

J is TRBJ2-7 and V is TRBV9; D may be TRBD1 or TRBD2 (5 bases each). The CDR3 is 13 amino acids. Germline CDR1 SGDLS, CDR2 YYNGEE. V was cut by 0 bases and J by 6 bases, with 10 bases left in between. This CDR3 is CASSVGGGTEQYF. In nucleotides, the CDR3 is TGTGCCAGCAGCGTAGGTGGGGGAACCGAGCAGTACTTC. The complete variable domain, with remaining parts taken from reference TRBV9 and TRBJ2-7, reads DSGVTQTPKHLITATGQRVTLRCSPRSGDLSVYWYQQSLDQGLQFLIQYYNGEERAKGNILERFSAQQFPDLHSELNLSSLELGDSALYFCASSVGGGTEQYFGPGTRLTVT.

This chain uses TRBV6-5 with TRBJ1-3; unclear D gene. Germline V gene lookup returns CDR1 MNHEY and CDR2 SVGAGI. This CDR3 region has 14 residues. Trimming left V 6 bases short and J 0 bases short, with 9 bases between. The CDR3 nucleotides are TGTGCCAGCAGCTCATTGGGCTCTGGAAACACCATATATTTT. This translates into CASSSLGSGNTIYF.

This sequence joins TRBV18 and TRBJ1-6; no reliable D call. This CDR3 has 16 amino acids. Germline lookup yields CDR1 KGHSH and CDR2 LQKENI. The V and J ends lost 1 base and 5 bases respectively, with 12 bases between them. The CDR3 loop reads CASSPREVQNNSPLHF. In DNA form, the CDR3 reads TGTGCCAGCTCACCACGGGAGGTACAGAATAATTCACCCCTCCACTTT.

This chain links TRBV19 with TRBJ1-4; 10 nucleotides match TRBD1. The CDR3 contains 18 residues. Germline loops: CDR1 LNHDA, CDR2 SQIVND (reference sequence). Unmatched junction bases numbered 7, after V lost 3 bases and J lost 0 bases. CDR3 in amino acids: CASSILGQGPATNEKLFF. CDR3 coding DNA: TGTGCCAGTAGTATCTTGGGACAGGGGCCTGCAACTAATGAAAAACTGTTTTTT.

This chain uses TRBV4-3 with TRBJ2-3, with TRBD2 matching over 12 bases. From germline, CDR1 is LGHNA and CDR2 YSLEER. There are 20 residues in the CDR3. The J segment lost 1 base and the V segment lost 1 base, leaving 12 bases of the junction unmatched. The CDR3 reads CASSQVFFGTSGSGTDTQYF. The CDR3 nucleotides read TGCGCCAGCAGCCAAGTCTTTTTTGGGACTAGCGGGTCAGGCACAGATACGCAGTATTTT.

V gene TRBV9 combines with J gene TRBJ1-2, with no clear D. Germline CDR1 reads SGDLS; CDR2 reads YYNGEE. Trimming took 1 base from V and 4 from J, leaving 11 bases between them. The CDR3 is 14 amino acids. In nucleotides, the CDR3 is TGTGCCAGCAGCGTAAATGAGGGAATCTATGGCTACACCTTC. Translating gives CASSVNEGIYGYTF.

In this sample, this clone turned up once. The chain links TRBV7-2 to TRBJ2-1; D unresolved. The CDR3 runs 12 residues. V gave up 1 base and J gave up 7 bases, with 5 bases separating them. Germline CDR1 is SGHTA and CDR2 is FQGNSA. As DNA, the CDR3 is TGTGCCAGCAGCTTAGTACCGAATGAGCAGTTCTTC. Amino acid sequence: CASSLVPNEQFF.

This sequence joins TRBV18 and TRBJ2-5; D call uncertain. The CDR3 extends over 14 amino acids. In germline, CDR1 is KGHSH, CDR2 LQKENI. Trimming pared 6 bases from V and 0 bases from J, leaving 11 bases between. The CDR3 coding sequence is TGTGCCAGCTCTCAAAAACATCACCAAGAGACCCAGTACTTC. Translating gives CASSQKHHQETQYF.

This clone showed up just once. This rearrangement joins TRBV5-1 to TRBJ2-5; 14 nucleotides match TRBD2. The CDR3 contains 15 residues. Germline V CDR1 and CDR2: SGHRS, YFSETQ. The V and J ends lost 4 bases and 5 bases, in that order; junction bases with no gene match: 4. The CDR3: CASSLGLAGVETQYF. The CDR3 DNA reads TGCGCCAGCAGCCTGGGACTAGCGGGGGTGGAGACCCAGTACTTC. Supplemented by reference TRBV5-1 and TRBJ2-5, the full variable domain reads KAGVTQTPRYLIKTRGQQVTLSCSPISGHRSVSWYQQTPGQGLQFLFEYFSETQRNKGNFPGRFSGRQFSNSRSEMNVSTLELGDSALYLCASSLGLAGVETQYFGPGTRLLVL.

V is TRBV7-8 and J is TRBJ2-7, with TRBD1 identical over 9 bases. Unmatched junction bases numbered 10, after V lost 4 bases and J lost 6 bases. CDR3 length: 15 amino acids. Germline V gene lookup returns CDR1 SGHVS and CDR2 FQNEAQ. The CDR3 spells CASSSQLGQGVEQYF. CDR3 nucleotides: TGTGCCAGCAGCTCCCAATTGGGACAGGGAGTCGAGCAGTACTTC. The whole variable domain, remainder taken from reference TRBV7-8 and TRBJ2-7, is GAGVSQSPRYKVAKRGQDVALRCDPISGHVSLFWYQQALGQGPEFLTYFQNEAQLDKSGLPSDRFFAERPEGSVSTLKIQRTQQEDSAVYLCASSSQLGQGVEQYFGPGTRLTVT.

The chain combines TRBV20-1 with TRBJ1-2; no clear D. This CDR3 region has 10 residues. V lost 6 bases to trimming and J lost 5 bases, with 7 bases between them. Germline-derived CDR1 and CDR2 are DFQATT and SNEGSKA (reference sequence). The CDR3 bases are TGCAGTGCCAGGAGTTATGGCTACACCTTC. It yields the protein CSARSYGYTF.

CDR3 sequence (DNA): TGTGCCAGCAGTGGGGGGGCTTACTCTGGAAACACCATATATTTT. Its translation: CASSGGAYSGNTIYF. The gene calls are TRBV6-6 and TRBJ1-3; maybe TRBD1 (6 bases). The germline V and J ends were trimmed by 5 bases and 0 bases, with 11 bases remaining between them. The CDR3 contains 15 residues. The germline V gene has CDR1 MNHNY and CDR2 SVGAGI (reference sequence).

The CDR3 is CASSPLLPANYGYTF. CDR3 nucleotide sequence: TGTGCCAGCAGTCCCCTACTCCCGGCAAACTATGGCTACACCTTC. The chain joins TRBV28 to TRBJ1-2; unclear D gene. The CDR3 runs to 15 residues. Germline CDR1 reads MDHEN; CDR2 reads SYDVKM. V lost 5 bases, J lost 2 bases, and 15 bases lay in between.

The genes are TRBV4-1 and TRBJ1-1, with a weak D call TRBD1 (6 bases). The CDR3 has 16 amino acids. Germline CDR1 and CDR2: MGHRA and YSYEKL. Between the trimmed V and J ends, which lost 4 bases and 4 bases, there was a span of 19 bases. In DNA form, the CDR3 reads TGCGCCAGCAGCCCTATCCCACAGGGTAGGAGCACTGAAGCTTTCTTT. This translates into CASSPIPQGRSTEAFF.

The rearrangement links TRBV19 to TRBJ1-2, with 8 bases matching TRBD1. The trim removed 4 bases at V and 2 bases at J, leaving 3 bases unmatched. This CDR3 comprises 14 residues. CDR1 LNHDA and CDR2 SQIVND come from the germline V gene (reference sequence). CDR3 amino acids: CASSTGGRNYGYTF. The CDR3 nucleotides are TGTGCCAGTAGTACAGGGGGCAGGAACTATGGCTACACCTTC.

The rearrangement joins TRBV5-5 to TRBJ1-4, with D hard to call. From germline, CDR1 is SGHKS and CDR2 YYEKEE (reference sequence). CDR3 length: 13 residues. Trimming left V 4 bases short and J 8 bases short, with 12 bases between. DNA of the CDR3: TGTGCCAGCAGCGAGCCCCCTGGGGAAAAACTGTTTTTT. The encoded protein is CASSEPPGEKLFF.

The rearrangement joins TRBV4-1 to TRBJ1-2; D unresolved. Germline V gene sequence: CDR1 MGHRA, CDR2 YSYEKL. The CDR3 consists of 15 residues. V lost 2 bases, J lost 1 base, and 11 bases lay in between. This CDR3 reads CASSQPRTGNYGYTF. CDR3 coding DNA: TGCGCCAGCAGCCAACCCCGGACTGGTAACTATGGCTACACCTTC.